Listed here are 26 T cell receptor beta chains from one sample, sequenced in a study of blood T cells in healthy people across ages. A sample-barcoded 5' primer and a J-beta primer mix were used in a second PCR of about 7 to 11 cycles. TCRdb fed the 5' RACE reads into MiXCR, producing one record per CDR3 protein. This table has about 290,000 distinct CDR3 sequences, less than 30% appearing once. Source material: blood. The receptors were gathered from a woman aged 70-85 years in good health.

This clonotype has only a few counts. The chain joins TRBV7-2 to TRBJ2-5, with 14 nucleotides matching TRBD2. Gene TRBJ2-1 matches the end of the DNA better, so the J call may be wrong. Per germline, CDR1 SGHTA and CDR2 FQGNSA. This CDR3 is 15 amino acids long. In DNA form, the CDR3 reads TGTGCCAGCAGCGCGGGACTAGCGGGAGTCAATGAGCAGTTCTTC. The encoded protein is CASSAGLAGVNEQFF.

The chain has TRBV5-5 and TRBJ2-5; TRBD2 aligns across 14 bases. V shed 4 bases, J shed 1 base, and the junction held 6 bases outside the gene matches. CDR3 length: 17 residues. Germline CDR1 is SGHKS and CDR2 is YYEKEE (reference sequence). CDR3 DNA sequence: TGTGCCAGCAGCGAGGGGACTAGCGGGAGCAGCCAAGAGACCCAGTACTTC. Translating gives CASSEGTSGSSQETQYF.

The gene calls are TRBV7-9 and TRBJ2-7; possible D gene TRBD2, 5 bases. Trimming took off 8 bases at V and 1 base at J, with 15 bases between the two ends. The germline V gene has CDR1 SEHNR and CDR2 FQNEAQ (reference sequence). The CDR3 contains 14 residues. The CDR3 sequence is CASHTGSASYEQYF. In DNA, the CDR3 is TGTGCCAGCCATACTGGGAGTGCATCCTACGAGCAGTACTTC. Filled out from reference TRBV7-9 and TRBJ2-7, the complete variable domain reads DTGVSQNPRHKITKRGQNVTFRCDPISEHNRLYWYRQTLGQGPEFLTYFQNEAQLEKSRLLSDRFSAERPKGSFSTLEIQRTEQGDSAMYLCASHTGSASYEQYFGPGTRLTVT.

The sample holds a few counts of this clonotype. This chain links TRBV29-1 with TRBJ2-1, with D hard to call. The CDR3 length is 11 residues. Trimming stripped 0 bases from V and 7 bases from J, with 4 bases between. CDR1 is SQVTM and CDR2 is ANQGSEA in the germline V gene. This CDR3 reads CSVEDRNEQFF. The DNA for the CDR3 is TGCAGCGTTGAAGATCGGAATGAGCAGTTCTTC.

The CDR3 spells CASSEFWMENNEQFF. CDR3 in DNA: TGTGCCAGCAGTGAATTCTGGATGGAAAACAATGAGCAGTTCTTC. The chain uses TRBV6-4 and TRBJ2-1; no reliable D call. Germline V gene sequence: CDR1 MRHNA, CDR2 SNTAGT. This CDR3 contains 15 residues. The germline V and J ends were trimmed by 3 bases and 5 bases, with 14 bases remaining between them.

Only a few counts were recorded for this clonotype. The chain couples TRBV28 to TRBJ1-6; 10 bases map to TRBD1. The germline CDR1 and CDR2 sequences are MDHEN and SYDVKM. The CDR3 consists of 14 residues. V shed 2 bases and J 8 bases; nucleotides not matched to a gene: 0. CDR3 sequence: CASSLGQGDSPLHF. The CDR3 DNA reads TGTGCCAGCAGTTTAGGACAGGGGGATTCACCCCTCCACTTT.

This rearrangement joins TRBV20-1 to TRBJ1-5, with D maybe TRBD1 (6 bases). Per the germline V gene, CDR1 is DFQATT and CDR2 is SNEGSKA (reference sequence). The V and J ends lost 0 bases and 4 bases respectively, with 16 bases between them. The CDR3 is 16 amino acids. The CDR3 DNA follows: TGCAGTGCTAGAGATCGTGCCGGGACATTGAATCAGCCCCAGCATTTT. As protein: CSARDRAGTLNQPQHF.

V and J are TRBV6-5 and TRBJ2-4; D is unresolved. This CDR3 is built from 14 residues. Germline loops: CDR1 MNHEY, CDR2 SVGAGI. V gave up 4 bases and J gave up 0 bases, with 7 bases separating them. CDR3 loop: CASSSPIAKNIQYF. CDR3 nucleotide sequence: TGTGCCAGCAGTTCCCCAATAGCCAAAAACATTCAGTACTTC.

V usage is TRBV20-1 and J usage is TRBJ1-4; 10 bases are a match to TRBD1. Germline-derived CDR1 and CDR2 are DFQATT and SNEGSKA (reference sequence). The CDR3 runs to 17 residues. V lost 6 bases, J lost 8 bases, and 18 bases stayed unmatched. The DNA for the CDR3 is TGCAGTGCCAGGACGCGGGGACAGGGGATGTTTGAAGAAAAACTGTTTTTT. Translation gives CSARTRGQGMFEEKLFF.

V usage is TRBV6-5 and J usage is TRBJ2-3; 9 bases are a match to TRBD2. Germline CDR1 MNHEY, CDR2 SVGAGI. This CDR3 has 15 amino acids. Trimming at V came to 2 bases and at J to 6 bases, leaving 6 bases not matched to a gene. The CDR3 region is CASSYQREVSDTQYF. CDR3 nucleotide sequence: TGTGCCAGCAGTTACCAGCGGGAGGTCTCGGATACGCAGTATTTT.

The sample holds many counts of this clonotype. The genes are TRBV29-1 and TRBJ2-3; 14 nucleotides align to TRBD2. Germline CDR1 reads SQVTM; CDR2 reads ANQGSEA. The V segment lost 8 bases and the J segment 9 bases; nucleotides outside the gene matches: 13. This CDR3 region has 15 residues. In DNA, the CDR3 is TGCAGCCCCGGGGGACTAGCGGGAGAAGGAGGCACGCAGTATTTT. Protein product: CSPGGLAGEGGTQYF.

The chain uses TRBV7-2 and TRBJ1-4, with a possible D match to TRBD1 (5 bases). The germline V and J ends were trimmed by 5 bases and 8 bases, with 12 bases remaining between them. Germline V gene lookup returns CDR1 SGHTA and CDR2 FQGNSA. The CDR3 has 13 residues. DNA for the CDR3: TGTGCCAGCAGCCGGGGTGGGGCGGAAAAACTGTTTTTT. Its translation is CASSRGGAEKLFF.

This chain uses TRBV6-1 with TRBJ2-1; TRBD2 matches 8 bases. The germline CDR1 and CDR2 sequences are MNHNS and SASEGT. CDR3 size: 16 residues. V shed 6 bases and J 6 bases; nucleotides not matched to a gene: 13. In nucleotides, the CDR3 is TGTGCCAGCAGCCCCAGAGCGGGAGTGACGGGCAATGAGCAGTTCTTC. This gives the protein CASSPRAGVTGNEQFF.

In this sample, this clonotype turned up a few times. The CDR3 DNA is TGTGCCAGCAAGGGACAGGCTTTCGGCAATCAGCCCCAGCATTTT. Translated, it gives CASKGQAFGNQPQHF. This chain uses TRBV28 with TRBJ1-5; 8 bases map to TRBD1. Germline CDR1 is MDHEN and CDR2 is SYDVKM. After removal of 7 bases from V and 2 bases from J, the junction contained 7 bases not matched to a gene. The length of the CDR3 is 15 residues.

The chain links TRBV5-1 to TRBJ1-5; D call uncertain. V dropped 0 bases and J dropped 6 bases, with 7 bases sitting between them. CDR1 and CDR2 from the germline V gene are SGHRS and YFSETQ. The CDR3 extends over 13 amino acids. The CDR3 reads CASSLEGFQPQHF. The DNA for the CDR3 is TGCGCCAGCAGCTTGGAGGGATTTCAGCCCCAGCATTTT.

This clonotype was detected only once. The gene calls are TRBV20-1 and TRBJ2-3, with D uncertain. The CDR3 sequence is 17 residues long. The V gene's germline CDR1 is DFQATT and CDR2 SNEGSKA (reference sequence). Trimming took off 3 bases at V and 0 bases at J, with 19 bases between the two ends. The CDR3 nucleotides are TGCAGTGCTAGGCTCTGGGCCAGAGAAACTAGCACAGATACGCAGTATTTT. Residues: CSARLWARETSTDTQYF.

The chain uses TRBV7-9 and TRBJ2-4; TRBD1 matches at 8 bases. Germline V gene lookup returns CDR1 SEHNR and CDR2 FQNEAQ (reference sequence). This CDR3 region has 15 residues. V dropped 5 bases and J dropped 3; count of bases not matched to a gene: 6. CDR3 in amino acids: CASSPPGQVKNIQYF. The CDR3 coding sequence is TGTGCCAGCAGCCCTCCGGGACAGGTCAAAAACATTCAGTACTTC. Drawing the rest from reference TRBV7-9 and TRBJ2-4, the complete variable domain is DTGVSQNPRHKITKRGQNVTFRCDPISEHNRLYWYRQTLGQGPEFLTYFQNEAQLEKSRLLSDRFSAERPKGSFSTLEIQRTEQGDSAMYLCASSPPGQVKNIQYFGAGTRLSVL.

In its sample, this clonotype was seen a few times. The chain employs TRBV3-1 and TRBJ1-1; 7 bases align to TRBD1. The germline V gene has CDR1 LGHDT and CDR2 YNNKEL (reference sequence). This CDR3 contains 14 residues. J gave up 9 bases and V 7 bases, and 14 bases lay outside the gene matches. This chain's CDR3 is CASTSTGKSGKAFF. The CDR3 DNA follows: TGTGCCAGCACCTCGACAGGGAAGAGTGGAAAAGCTTTCTTT. The entire variable domain, with the rest obtained from reference TRBV3-1 and TRBJ1-1, is as follows: DTAVSQTPKYLVTQMGNDKSIKCEQNLGHDTMYWYKQDSKKFLKIMFSYNNKELIINETVPNRFSPKSPDKAHLNLHINSLELGDSAVYFCASTSTGKSGKAFFGQGTRLTVV.

The chain uses TRBV29-1 and TRBJ2-1; D could derive from TRBD1 or TRBD2 (5 bases each). V shed 7 bases and J shed 6 bases, with 25 bases lying between them. This CDR3 comprises 16 residues. Germline CDR1 and CDR2: SQVTM and ANQGSEA. The CDR3 loop is CSAVIGAVASINEQFF. CDR3 in DNA: TGCAGCGCTGTCATCGGGGCTGTTGCTAGTATCAATGAGCAGTTCTTC.

The chain uses TRBV20-1 and TRBJ2-1, with D perhaps TRBD2 (5 bases). This CDR3 region has 16 residues. Germline CDR1 is DFQATT and CDR2 is SNEGSKA (reference sequence). V was trimmed by 6 bases and J by 0 bases, leaving 18 bases between them. CDR3 loop: CSALAQSGRSYNEQFF. The CDR3, as DNA: TGCAGTGCCCTAGCCCAAAGCGGACGCTCCTACAATGAGCAGTTCTTC.

The chain carries TRBV28 and TRBJ2-7; D may be TRBD2 (6 bases). This CDR3 comprises 14 residues. Trimming cost V 4 bases and J 1 base, with 11 bases left between them. Germline CDR1 reads MDHEN; CDR2 reads SYDVKM. This CDR3 reads CASSSSVDSYEQYF. CDR3 coding DNA: TGTGCCAGCAGTTCTAGCGTCGATTCCTACGAGCAGTACTTC.

V gene TRBV20-1 combines with J gene TRBJ2-1, with D hard to call. The CDR3 covers 14 residues. Trimming removed 1 base at V and 0 bases at J, with 7 bases between. Germline V gene data show CDR1 as DFQATT and CDR2 as SNEGSKA (reference sequence). Here the CDR3 DNA reads TGCAGTGCTAGAGCCCGACGCTCCTACAATGAGCAGTTCTTC. Residues: CSARARRSYNEQFF.

The rearrangement joins TRBV6-1 to TRBJ2-2; TRBD2 is a possible D gene (6 bases). Per germline, CDR1 MNHNS and CDR2 SASEGT. V lost 5 bases and J 3 bases, leaving 10 bases between the germline ends. The CDR3 loop spans 14 amino acids. The CDR3 sequence: CASSWGEDTGELFF. The CDR3, as DNA: TGTGCCAGCAGTTGGGGGGAGGACACCGGGGAGCTGTTTTTT.

This clonotype was seen more than once but under ten times. The rearrangement uses TRBV11-2 and TRBJ2-4; tentatively, D is TRBD1 (6 bases). The V and J ends lost 5 bases and 0 bases respectively, with 14 bases between them. Germline V gene data show CDR1 as SGHAT and CDR2 as FQNNGV. The CDR3 length is 16 residues. CDR3 DNA sequence: TGTGCCAGCAGCCAGACAGGAATGGGAGCCAAAAACATTCAGTACTTC. Translated, it gives CASSQTGMGAKNIQYF.

This clonotype was seen a few times. The J gene is TRBJ2-7, the V gene TRBV28, with D perhaps TRBD2 (5 bases). The CDR3 totals 15 residues. V dropped 2 bases and J dropped 2 bases, with 13 bases sitting between them. In germline, CDR1 is MDHEN, CDR2 SYDVKM. CDR3 nucleotide sequence: TGTGCCAGCAGTTTACTTCGGAGAGGGACCTACGAGCAGTACTTC. It yields the protein CASSLLRRGTYEQYF. Full variable domain (missing parts from reference TRBV28 and TRBJ2-7): DVKVTQSSRYLVKRTGEKVFLECVQDMDHENMFWYRQDPGLGLRLIYFSYDVKMKEKGDIPEGYSVSREKKERFSLILESASTNQTSMYLCASSLLRRGTYEQYFGPGTRLTVT.

This clonotype occurred a few times. The chain employs TRBV9 and TRBJ1-1, with D uncertain. CDR1 SGDLS and CDR2 YYNGEE come from the germline V gene. The V end was cut by 0 bases, the J end by 0 bases, with 9 bases between. This CDR3 is 15 amino acids long. The CDR3 sequence: CASSVESRMNTEAFF. CDR3 in DNA: TGTGCCAGCAGCGTAGAGTCCAGAATGAACACTGAAGCTTTCTTT.